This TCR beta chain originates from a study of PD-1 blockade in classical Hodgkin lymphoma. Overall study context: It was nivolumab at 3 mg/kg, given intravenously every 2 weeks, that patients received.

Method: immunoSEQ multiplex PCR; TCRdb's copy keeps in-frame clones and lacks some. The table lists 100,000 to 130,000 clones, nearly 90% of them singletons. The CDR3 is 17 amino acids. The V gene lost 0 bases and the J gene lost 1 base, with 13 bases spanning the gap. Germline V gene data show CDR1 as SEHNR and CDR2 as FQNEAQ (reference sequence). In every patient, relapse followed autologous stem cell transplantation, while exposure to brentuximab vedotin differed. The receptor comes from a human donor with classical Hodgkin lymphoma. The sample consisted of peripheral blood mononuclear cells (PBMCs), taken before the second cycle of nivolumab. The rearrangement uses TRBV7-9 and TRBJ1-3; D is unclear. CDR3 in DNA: TGTGCCAGCAGCTTAGCGGATCCAACGAAGTCTGGAAACACCATATATTTT. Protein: CASSLADPTKSGNTIYF.